Listed below are T cell receptor beta chains from one sample, sequenced in a study of T cells expressing NK-cell markers. TCRdb reprocessed the 5' RACE reads and keeps a single row for each CDR3 protein, giving no DNA. The sample holds about 460,000 distinct CDR3 sequences. Sequenced: blood T cells: a sorted CD56 or NKG2C T cell subset, CD4+ or CD8+ T cells, or bulk PBMC T cells (not recorded which). Receptor source: a woman in her 50s in good health. CDR3s include the opening cysteine and the closing phenylalanine or tryptophan. The order of the fields is CDR3 length, V gene, J gene, CDR3 protein.

15	TRBV9	TRBJ2-3	CASSADSGRYDTQYF
13	TRBV12-3/TRBV12-4	TRBJ1-6	CASSRDRASPLHF
15	TRBV24-1	TRBJ2-6	CATSDQRGEDNVLTF
15	TRBV3-1	TRBJ2-3	CASSQDRQRTDTQYF
11	TRBV27	TRBJ2-3	CATLDYGTQYF
13	TRBV21-1	TRBJ2-4	CAGMGQGKNIQYF
15	TRBV7-9	TRBJ1-1	CASSFPNGGATEAFF
15	TRBV9	TRBJ1-2	CASSFDPGQDYGYTF
12	TRBV18	TRBJ2-3	CASSPNGAAQYF
14	TRBV10-3	TRBJ2-7	CAISGNRQPYEQYF
17	TRBV6-5	TRBJ2-7	CASSYSTVAGRSYEQYF
12	TRBV7-9	TRBJ2-7	CASSPGRYEQYF
15	TRBV5-1	TRBJ1-1	CASSLVRTGSTEAFF
13	TRBV27	TRBJ1-1	CASRGQGWTEAFF
16	TRBV20-1	TRBJ2-5	CSARILDYRRQETQYF
15	TRBV7-8	TRBJ2-7	CASSPPNKETYEQYF
15	TRBV7-9	TRBJ2-1	CASSVPQTGRDEQFF
16	TRBV5-1	TRBJ2-2	CASSFFGKGNTGELFF
15	TRBV7-2	TRBJ2-2	CASSLIQSRTGELFF
14	TRBV29-1	TRBJ1-3	CSVMTGSSGNTIYF
12	TRBV29-1	TRBJ2-7	CSAYRGGDEQYF
15	TRBV6-1	TRBJ1-1	CASSGQGAISTEAFF
16	TRBV5-1	TRBJ2-3	CASSPAAGGPGDTQYF
11	TRBV20-1	TRBJ2-1	CSAGLRGEQFF
13	TRBV29-1	TRBJ2-5	CSVAWGPGETQYF
16	TRBV12-3/TRBV12-4	TRBJ2-7	CASSPGTGVSSYEQYF
13	TRBV7-3	TRBJ1-1	CASSLKASGEAFF
17	TRBV6-1	TRBJ2-1	CASSETELLSSYNEQFF
16	TRBV5-1	TRBJ2-3	CASSFDLGGAGDTQYF